This is a list of T cell receptor beta chains from one sample in a study of tumor-infiltrating lymphocytes in primary liver carcinoma. TCRdb re-derived calls from the multiplex PCR reads in MiXCR, one entry per CDR3 protein. The table shows under 200,000 distinct CDR3 sequences, with roughly 61% occurring only once. Sequenced material: peripheral blood. These TCRs come from a woman between 55 and 75 years old with primary liver carcinoma and hepatitis B virus infection. CDR3s include the opening cysteine and the closing phenylalanine or tryptophan. The order of the fields is J gene, clone size, V gene, D gene, CDR3 protein, CDR3 DNA. A D gene is named only where the DNA matches it firmly. Where a row states a size, it is once, few, many or the class of an expanded clone; other rows omit it.

j_gene: TRBJ2-7
abundance: NA
v_gene: TRBV11-2
d_gene: TRBD2
CDR3aa: CASSPQTSGFAYEQYF
CDR3nt: TGTGCCAGCAGCCCCCAGACTAGCGGGTTCGCCTACGAGCAGTACTTC

j_gene: TRBJ1-1
abundance: many
v_gene: TRBV6-1
d_gene: TRBD1
CDR3aa: CASSERERDREAFF
CDR3nt: TGTGCCAGCAGTGAAAGAGAAAGGGACAGGGAAGCTTTCTTT

j_gene: TRBJ2-1
abundance: NA
v_gene: TRBV24-1
d_gene: TRBD1
CDR3aa: CATSDADRDLSNEQFF
CDR3nt: TGTGCCACTAGTGACGCGGACAGGGATCTCAGCAATGAGCAGTTCTTC

j_gene: TRBJ2-7
abundance: many
v_gene: TRBV29-1
d_gene: NA
CDR3aa: CSVDQGYNEQYF
CDR3nt: TGCAGCGTTGATCAGGGGTACAACGAGCAGTACTTC

j_gene: TRBJ2-2
abundance: NA
v_gene: TRBV29-1
d_gene: TRBD1
CDR3aa: CGVIPGQPNTGELFF
CDR3nt: TGCGGCGTTATTCCGGGACAGCCGAACACTGGGGAGCTGTTTTTT

j_gene: TRBJ1-5
abundance: many
v_gene: TRBV6-5
d_gene: TRBD1
CDR3aa: CASRPIQGAVGQPQHF
CDR3nt: TGTGCCAGCCGCCCAATCCAGGGGGCGGTCGGGCAGCCCCAGCATTTT

j_gene: TRBJ2-2
abundance: NA
v_gene: TRBV12-3/TRBV12-4
d_gene: NA
CDR3aa: CASSSSFRRARRTGELFF
CDR3nt: TGTGCCAGTAGCTCATCCTTCAGACGGGCACGTCGCACCGGGGAGCTGTTTTTT

j_gene: TRBJ2-7
abundance: many
v_gene: TRBV6-2/TRBV6-3
d_gene: NA
CDR3aa: CASNSALKDPYEQYF
CDR3nt: TGTGCCAGCAATTCCGCGCTGAAAGATCCCTACGAGCAGTACTTC

j_gene: TRBJ1-5
abundance: NA
v_gene: TRBV11-2
d_gene: NA
CDR3aa: CASSLVGVTGTSQPQHF
CDR3nt: TGTGCCAGCAGCTTAGTAGGGGTAACAGGGACCAGTCAGCCCCAGCATTTT

j_gene: TRBJ1-6
abundance: many
v_gene: TRBV6-5
d_gene: NA
CDR3aa: CASSYRTTGGSQPLHF
CDR3nt: TGTGCCAGCAGTTATAGGACCACGGGGGGCAGTCAGCCCCTCCACTTT

j_gene: TRBJ2-1
abundance: NA
v_gene: TRBV9
d_gene: NA
CDR3aa: CASSIGGGRLNEQFF
CDR3nt: TGTGCCAGCAGCATAGGGGGCGGGAGGCTTAATGAGCAGTTCTTC

j_gene: TRBJ2-7
abundance: NA
v_gene: TRBV11-3
d_gene: NA
CDR3aa: CASSLDQASDYEQHF
CDR3nt: TGTGCCAGCAGCTTAGATCAGGCTAGCGACTACGAGCAGCACTTC

j_gene: TRBJ1-6
abundance: NA
v_gene: TRBV9
d_gene: NA
CDR3aa: CASSPQTANSPLHF
CDR3nt: TGTGCCAGCAGCCCCCAGACCGCCAATTCACCCCTCCACTTT

j_gene: TRBJ2-7
abundance: NA
v_gene: TRBV11-2
d_gene: TRBD1
CDR3aa: CASSSTGGSYEQYF
CDR3nt: TGTGCCAGTAGCTCGACAGGGGGATCCTACGAGCAGTACTTC

j_gene: TRBJ1-5
abundance: NA
v_gene: TRBV5-1
d_gene: NA
CDR3aa: CASSLVGGNQPQHF
CDR3nt: TGCGCCAGCAGCTTGGTGGGGGGCAATCAGCCCCAGCATTTT

j_gene: TRBJ1-4
abundance: NA
v_gene: TRBV4-2
d_gene: NA
CDR3aa: CANSQPDRNEKLFF
CDR3nt: TGTGCCAACAGCCAACCGGACAGAAATGAAAAACTGTTTTTT

j_gene: TRBJ2-3
abundance: NA
v_gene: TRBV11-2
d_gene: NA
CDR3aa: CAGSPGAGLADTQYF
CDR3nt: TGTGCCGGCAGCCCAGGGGCAGGGCTGGCAGATACGCAGTATTTT

j_gene: TRBJ2-3
abundance: NA
v_gene: TRBV5-6
d_gene: TRBD2
CDR3aa: CASSPRGLAADTQYF
CDR3nt: TGTGCCAGCAGTCCCCGGGGACTAGCTGCAGATACGCAGTATTTT

j_gene: TRBJ2-1
abundance: many
v_gene: TRBV4-1
d_gene: NA
CDR3aa: CASSQGKVGSVFHNEQFF
CDR3nt: TGCGCCAGCAGCCAAGGAAAGGTCGGGAGCGTTTTCCACAATGAGCAGTTCTTC

j_gene: TRBJ2-1
abundance: NA
v_gene: TRBV12-3/TRBV12-4
d_gene: NA
CDR3aa: CASSSNREFYNEQFF
CDR3nt: TGTGCCAGCAGTTCTAACAGGGAATTCTACAATGAGCAGTTCTTC

j_gene: TRBJ2-7
abundance: many
v_gene: TRBV4-1
d_gene: NA
CDR3aa: CASSPSDGGYEQYF
CDR3nt: TGCGCCAGCAGCCCCTCGGACGGAGGCTACGAGCAGTACTTC

j_gene: TRBJ2-2
abundance: many
v_gene: TRBV12-3/TRBV12-4
d_gene: NA
CDR3aa: CASRKQGNTGELFF
CDR3nt: TGTGCCAGCAGAAAACAGGGGAACACCGGGGAGCTGTTTTTT

j_gene: TRBJ2-3
abundance: once
v_gene: TRBV11-2
d_gene: NA
CDR3aa: CVSSLGGIITDTQYF
CDR3nt: TGTGTCAGTAGCTTGGGCGGGATCATCACAGATACGCAGTATTTT

j_gene: TRBJ2-4
abundance: NA
v_gene: TRBV6-1
d_gene: NA
CDR3aa: CASSEALLWGAKNIQYF
CDR3nt: TGTGCCAGCAGTGAAGCGCTTCTGTGGGGGGCCAAAAACATTCAGTACTTC

j_gene: TRBJ2-5
abundance: NA
v_gene: TRBV28
d_gene: TRBD1
CDR3aa: CASSTAGTGNETQYF
CDR3nt: TGTGCCAGCAGTACCGCCGGGACAGGGAATGAGACCCAGTACTTC

j_gene: TRBJ1-1
abundance: NA
v_gene: TRBV7-9
d_gene: NA
CDR3aa: CASSRERNTEAFF
CDR3nt: TGTGCCAGCAGCCGCGAACGGAACACTGAAGCTTTCTTT

j_gene: TRBJ1-1
abundance: NA
v_gene: TRBV11-2
d_gene: NA
CDR3aa: CTGSLGRGRSMNTEAFF
CDR3nt: TGTACCGGCAGCTTAGGTCGGGGGAGGTCAATGAACACTGAAGCTTTCTTT

j_gene: TRBJ2-1
abundance: few
v_gene: TRBV30
d_gene: NA
CDR3aa: CAWSFIRTDQQFF
CDR3nt: TGTGCCTGGAGTTTTATCCGGACAGACCAGCAGTTCTTC

j_gene: TRBJ2-1
abundance: NA
v_gene: TRBV24-1
d_gene: NA
CDR3aa: CATSPGCSYNEQFF
CDR3nt: TGTGCCACCTCACCGGGATGCTCCTACAATGAGCAGTTCTTC

j_gene: TRBJ1-5
abundance: once
v_gene: TRBV6-5
d_gene: NA
CDR3aa: CASTPGAGSRPQHF
CDR3nt: TGTGCCAGCACCCCGGGGGCAGGGAGTCGACCCCAGCATTTT

j_gene: TRBJ1-1
abundance: many
v_gene: TRBV14
d_gene: NA
CDR3aa: CASSQRIQRVMREAFF
CDR3nt: TGTGCCAGCAGCCAGAGGATCCAAAGGGTAATGAGGGAAGCTTTCTTT

j_gene: TRBJ2-1
abundance: NA
v_gene: TRBV11-2
d_gene: NA
CDR3aa: CASTFSSQSSYNEQFF
CDR3nt: TGTGCCAGCACTTTTTCTAGCCAGAGCTCCTACAATGAGCAGTTCTTC

j_gene: TRBJ2-7
abundance: NA
v_gene: TRBV28
d_gene: NA
CDR3aa: CASTPLTSSHYEQYF
CDR3nt: TGTGCCAGCACTCCATTAACTAGCAGCCACTACGAGCAGTACTTC

j_gene: TRBJ2-1
abundance: NA
v_gene: TRBV11-2
d_gene: NA
CDR3aa: CAYSLGQNNEQFF
CDR3nt: TGTGCCTACAGCTTAGGGCAGAACAATGAGCAGTTCTTC

j_gene: TRBJ2-4
abundance: NA
v_gene: TRBV11-2
d_gene: NA
CDR3aa: CASSLGAQIAKNFQYF
CDR3nt: TGTGCCAGCAGCTTAGGAGCCCAGATAGCCAAAAACTTCCAGTACTTC

j_gene: TRBJ2-7
abundance: NA
v_gene: TRBV6-2/TRBV6-3
d_gene: NA
CDR3aa: CASNQQGTSYEQYF
CDR3nt: TGTGCCAGCAACCAACAGGGAACCTCCTACGAACAGTACTTC

j_gene: TRBJ2-7
abundance: NA
v_gene: TRBV7-9
d_gene: NA
CDR3aa: CASSLEHVHYF
CDR3nt: TGTGCCAGCAGCTTAGAACACGTGCACTACTTC

j_gene: TRBJ2-1
abundance: NA
v_gene: TRBV20-1
d_gene: NA
CDR3aa: CSAQPGQGFNEQFF
CDR3nt: TGCAGTGCTCAACCGGGGCAGGGTTTCAATGAGCAGTTCTTC

j_gene: TRBJ2-7
abundance: many
v_gene: TRBV11-2
d_gene: NA
CDR3aa: CASSHPGGPYEQYF
CDR3nt: TGTGCCAGCAGCCATCCCGGGGGCCCCTACGAGCAGTACTTC

j_gene: TRBJ1-4
abundance: NA
v_gene: TRBV11-2
d_gene: NA
CDR3aa: CANSETGARTEKLFF
CDR3nt: TGTGCCAACAGCGAAACCGGGGCGCGGACTGAAAAACTGTTTTTT

j_gene: TRBJ1-2
abundance: NA
v_gene: TRBV11-2
d_gene: NA
CDR3aa: CVSSLGTYGYIF
CDR3nt: TGTGTCAGCAGCCTGGGCACCTATGGCTACATCTTC

j_gene: TRBJ1-2
abundance: NA
v_gene: TRBV29-1
d_gene: TRBD1
CDR3aa: CSAWDSGQPNHDNTF
CDR3nt: TGCAGCGCGTGGGACTCGGGACAGCCAAACCATGACAACACCTTC

j_gene: TRBJ2-7
abundance: many
v_gene: TRBV6-1
d_gene: NA
CDR3aa: CASSLEGTGSYEQYF
CDR3nt: TGTGCCAGCAGTTTAGAAGGGACGGGCTCCTACGAGCAGTACTTC

j_gene: TRBJ1-1
abundance: NA
v_gene: TRBV28
d_gene: NA
CDR3aa: CASSRRPPNTEAFF
CDR3nt: TGTGCCAGCAGCCGCAGGCCACCGAACACTGAAGCTTTCTTT

j_gene: TRBJ2-2
abundance: NA
v_gene: TRBV5-1
d_gene: NA
CDR3aa: CASSPAGGTGELFF
CDR3nt: TGCGCCAGCAGCCCGGCAGGGGGGACCGGGGAGCTGTTTTTT

j_gene: TRBJ2-7
abundance: NA
v_gene: TRBV5-1
d_gene: NA
CDR3aa: CASSLDSGDEEYF
CDR3nt: TGCGCCAGCAGCTTGGATTCCGGAGACGAGGAGTACTTC